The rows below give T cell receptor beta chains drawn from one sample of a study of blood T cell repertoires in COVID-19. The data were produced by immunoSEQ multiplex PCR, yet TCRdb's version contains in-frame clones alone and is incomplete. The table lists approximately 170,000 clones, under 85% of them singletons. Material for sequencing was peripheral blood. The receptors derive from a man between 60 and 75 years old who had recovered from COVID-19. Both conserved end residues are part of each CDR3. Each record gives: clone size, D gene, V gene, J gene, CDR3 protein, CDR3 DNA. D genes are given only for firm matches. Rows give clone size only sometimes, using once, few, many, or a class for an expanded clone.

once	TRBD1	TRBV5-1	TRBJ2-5	CASSGQGKETQYF	TGCGCCAGCAGCGGACAGGGAAAGGAGACCCAGTACTTC
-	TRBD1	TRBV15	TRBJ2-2	CATSGQGWDTGELFF	TGTGCCACCAGCGGACAGGGTTGGGACACCGGGGAGCTGTTTTTT
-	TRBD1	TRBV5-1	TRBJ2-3	CASSSTGGPDTQYF	TGCGCCAGCAGCTCTACAGGGGGCCCAGATACGCAGTATTTT
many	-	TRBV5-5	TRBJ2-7	CASSLRGYYEQYF	TGTGCCAGCAGCTTACGAGGTTACTACGAGCAGTACTTC
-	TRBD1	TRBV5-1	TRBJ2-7	CASSPLGQGPYEQYF	TGCGCCAGCAGCCCCCTGGGACAGGGTCCCTACGAGCAGTACTTC
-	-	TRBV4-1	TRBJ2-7	CASSQKEANYEQYF	TGCGCCAGCAGCCAGAAGGAGGCGAACTACGAGCAGTACTTC
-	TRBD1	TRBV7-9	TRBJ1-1	CASSLATGGNTEAFF	TGTGCCAGCAGCTTAGCAACAGGGGGGAACACTGAAGCTTTCTTT
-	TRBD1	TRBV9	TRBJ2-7	CASSVGGQGYEQYF	TGTGCCAGCAGCGTAGGGGGACAGGGCTACGAGCAGTACTTC
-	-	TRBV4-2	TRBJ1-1	CASSQDPLAGEIEAFF	TGTGCCAGCAGCCAAGATCCTTTGGCGGGGGAGATTGAAGCTTTCTTT
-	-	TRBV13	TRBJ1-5	CASKKAGNQPQHF	TGTGCCAGCAAGAAGGCGGGCAATCAGCCCCAGCATTTT
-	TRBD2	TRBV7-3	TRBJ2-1	CASSFQSGGPYNEQFF	TGTGCCAGCAGCTTTCAAAGCGGGGGGCCCTACAATGAGCAGTTCTTC
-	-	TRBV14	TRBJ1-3	CASSHPVGPGAGNTIYF	TGTGCCAGCAGCCATCCTGTGGGGCCAGGCGCTGGAAACACCATATATTTT
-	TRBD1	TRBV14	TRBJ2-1	CASSQDFGQGVYNEQFF	TGTGCCAGCAGCCAAGATTTTGGGCAGGGGGTCTATAATGAGCAGTTCTTC